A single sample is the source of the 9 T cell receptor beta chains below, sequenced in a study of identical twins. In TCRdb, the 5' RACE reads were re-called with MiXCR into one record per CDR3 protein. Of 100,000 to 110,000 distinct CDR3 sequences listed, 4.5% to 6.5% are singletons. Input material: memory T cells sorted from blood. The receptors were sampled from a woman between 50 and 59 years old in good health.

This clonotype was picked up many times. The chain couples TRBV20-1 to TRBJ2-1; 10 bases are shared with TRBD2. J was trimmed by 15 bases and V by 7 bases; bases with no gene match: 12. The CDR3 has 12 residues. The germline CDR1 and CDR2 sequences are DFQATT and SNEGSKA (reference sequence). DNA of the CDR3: TGCAGTGTTGCTACCTCGGGACTAGCGCGGTTCTTC. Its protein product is CSVATSGLARFF.

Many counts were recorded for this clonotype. CDR3 sequence (DNA): TGCAGTGCTGGGACCGGGACAGGGGCTTTCTTT. It yields the protein CSAGTGTGAFF. This chain connects TRBV20-1 to TRBJ1-1; 9 nucleotides align to TRBD1. This CDR3 contains 11 residues. Germline loops: CDR1 DFQATT, CDR2 SNEGSKA (reference sequence). Trimming at V came to 5 bases and at J to 11 bases, leaving 6 bases not matched to a gene.

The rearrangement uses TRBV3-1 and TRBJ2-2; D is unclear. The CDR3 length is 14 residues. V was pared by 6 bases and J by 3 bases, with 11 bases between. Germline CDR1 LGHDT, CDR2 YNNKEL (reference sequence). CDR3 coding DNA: TGTGCCAGCAGTTCCGGGCCAGACACCGGGGAGCTGTTTTTT. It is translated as CASSSGPDTGELFF.

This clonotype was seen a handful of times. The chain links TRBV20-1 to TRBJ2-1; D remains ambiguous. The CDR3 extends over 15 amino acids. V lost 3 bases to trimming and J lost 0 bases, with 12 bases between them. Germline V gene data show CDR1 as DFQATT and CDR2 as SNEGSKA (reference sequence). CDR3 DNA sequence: TGCAGTGCTAGGGCCTTAACATCCTCCTACAATGAGCAGTTCTTC. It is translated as CSARALTSSYNEQFF.

The CDR3 DNA is TGTGCCAGCAGCTTCCGGGACAGACCTGTGTATGGCTACACCTTC. The encoded protein is CASSFRDRPVYGYTF. V is TRBV13 and J is TRBJ1-2, with 7 nucleotides matching TRBD1. The CDR3 has 15 residues. In germline, CDR1 is PRHDT, CDR2 FYEKMQ (reference sequence). J gave up 5 bases and V 3 bases, and 9 bases lay outside the gene matches.

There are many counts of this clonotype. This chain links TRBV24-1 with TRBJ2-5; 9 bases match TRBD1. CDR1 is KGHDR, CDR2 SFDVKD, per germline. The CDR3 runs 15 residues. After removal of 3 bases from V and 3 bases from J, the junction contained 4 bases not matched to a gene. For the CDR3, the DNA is TGTGCCACCAGTGATCCCGGACAGGGGAAAGAGACCCAGTACTTC. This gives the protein CATSDPGQGKETQYF.

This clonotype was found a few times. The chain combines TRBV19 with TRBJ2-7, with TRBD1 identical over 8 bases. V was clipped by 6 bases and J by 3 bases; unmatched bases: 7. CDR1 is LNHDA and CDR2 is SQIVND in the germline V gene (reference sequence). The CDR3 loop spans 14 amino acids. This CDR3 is CASRDHRGIYEQYV. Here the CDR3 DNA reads TGTGCCAGTAGGGATCACAGGGGGATCTACGAGCAGTACGTC.

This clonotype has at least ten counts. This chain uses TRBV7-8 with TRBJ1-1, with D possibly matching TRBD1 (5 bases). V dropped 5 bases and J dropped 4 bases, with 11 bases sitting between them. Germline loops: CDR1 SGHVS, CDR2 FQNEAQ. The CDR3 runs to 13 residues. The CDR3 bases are TGTGCCAGCAGCACCCGGACATCCACTGAAGCTTTCTTT. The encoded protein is CASSTRTSTEAFF.

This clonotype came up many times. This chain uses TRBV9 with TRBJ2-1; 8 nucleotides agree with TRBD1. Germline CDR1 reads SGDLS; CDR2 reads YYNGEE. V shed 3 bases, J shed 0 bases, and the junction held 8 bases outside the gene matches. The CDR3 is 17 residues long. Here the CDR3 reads CASSADRGSYSYNEQFF. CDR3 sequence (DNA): TGTGCCAGCAGCGCAGACAGGGGTTCCTACTCCTACAATGAGCAGTTCTTC. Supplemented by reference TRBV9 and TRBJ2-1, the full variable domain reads DSGVTQTPKHLITATGQRVTLRCSPRSGDLSVYWYQQSLDQGLQFLIQYYNGEERAKGNILERFSAQQFPDLHSELNLSSLELGDSALYFCASSADRGSYSYNEQFFGPGTRLTVL.